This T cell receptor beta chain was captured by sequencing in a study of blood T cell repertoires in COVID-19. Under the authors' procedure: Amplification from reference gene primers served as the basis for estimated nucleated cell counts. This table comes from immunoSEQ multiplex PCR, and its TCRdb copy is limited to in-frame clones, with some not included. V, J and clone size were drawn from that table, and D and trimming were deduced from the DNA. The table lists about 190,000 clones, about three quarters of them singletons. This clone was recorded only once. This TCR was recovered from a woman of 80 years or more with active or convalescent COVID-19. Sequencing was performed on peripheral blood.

DNA of the CDR3: TGTGCCACCGGCCGGCAGGGGGCGAACACCGGGGAGCTGTTTTTT. This translates into CATGRQGANTGELFF. The chain recombines TRBV24-1 with TRBJ2-2, with 7 bases that match TRBD1. CDR1 is KGHDR, CDR2 SFDVKD, per germline. The V gene end was trimmed by 9 bases and the J gene end by 0 bases; junction bases not matched to a gene: 6. This CDR3 comprises 15 residues.